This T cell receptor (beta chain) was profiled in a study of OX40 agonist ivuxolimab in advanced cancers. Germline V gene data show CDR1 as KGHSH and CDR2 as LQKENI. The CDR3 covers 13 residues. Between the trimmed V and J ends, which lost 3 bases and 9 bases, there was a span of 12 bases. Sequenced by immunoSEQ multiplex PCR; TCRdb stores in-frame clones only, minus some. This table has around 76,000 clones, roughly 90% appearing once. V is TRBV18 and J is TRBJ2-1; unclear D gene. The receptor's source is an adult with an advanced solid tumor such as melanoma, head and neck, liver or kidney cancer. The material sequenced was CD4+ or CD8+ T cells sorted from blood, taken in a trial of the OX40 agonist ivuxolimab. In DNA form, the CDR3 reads TGTGCCAGCTCACCTCGAGGAAGGAGTGAGCAGTTCTTC. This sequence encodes CASSPRGRSEQFF.